A selection of T cell receptor beta chains follows, all from one sample in a study of blood T cell repertoires in COVID-19. Assay: immunoSEQ multiplex PCR; the TCRdb copy retains only in-frame clones and omits some. The data contain about 170,000 clones, more than 75% of them singletons. The sequencing sample was made of peripheral blood. These TCRs come from a man over 45 who had recovered from COVID-19. Both conserved end residues are part of each CDR3. D genes are given only for firm matches. The size of a clone is reported for some rows only, either as once, few or many, or as a class for expanded clones.

CDR3 protein	CDR3 DNA	D gene	clone size	V gene	CDR3 length	J gene
CASSLGAGPYSTDTQYF	TGCGCCAGCAGCTTGGGAGCGGGACCCTACAGCACAGATACGCAGTATTTT	TRBD2	.	TRBV5-1	17	TRBJ2-3
CASSARTGVGETQYF	TGTGCCAGCAGCGCGCGGACAGGGGTGGGAGAGACCCAGTACTTC	TRBD1	.	TRBV13	15	TRBJ2-5
CASSAGGNQPQHF	TGCGCCAGCAGTGCGGGGGGGAATCAGCCCCAGCATTTT	.	.	TRBV10-1	13	TRBJ1-5
CASSPGQNEQFF	TGTGCCAGTAGCCCGGGACAGAATGAGCAGTTCTTC	TRBD1	.	TRBV19	12	TRBJ2-1
CASSSTPGTAYEQYF	TGTGCCAGCAGTTCCACACCCGGGACAGCCTACGAGCAGTACTTC	TRBD1	.	TRBV27	15	TRBJ2-7
CASSQLAGVKDTQYF	TGTGCCAGCAGCCAATTAGCGGGAGTGAAAGATACGCAGTATTTT	TRBD2	.	TRBV3-1/TRBV3-2	15	TRBJ2-3
CASSPSGVSEAFF	TGTGCCAGCAGTCCATCCGGAGTTTCTGAAGCTTTCTTT	.	.	TRBV27	13	TRBJ1-1
CASSLGGFLETQYF	TGTGCCAGTAGTCTGGGGGGGTTTTTGGAGACCCAGTACTTC	TRBD2	once	TRBV19	14	TRBJ2-5
CASSLRQGGNYGYTF	TGTGCCAGCAGCTTGCGACAGGGTGGAAACTATGGCTACACCTTC	TRBD1	.	TRBV5-4	15	TRBJ1-2
CASSRQGILYEQYF	TGTGCCAGCTCACGACAGGGGATTCTCTACGAGCAGTACTTC	TRBD1	.	TRBV18	14	TRBJ2-7
CASSPRQGIYGYTF	TGTGCCAGTAGTCCGCGACAGGGGATCTATGGCTACACCTTC	TRBD1	.	TRBV19	14	TRBJ1-2
CASSDTGHPTVANEKLFF	TGTGCCAGCAGCGATACGGGACACCCGACCGTAGCTAATGAAAAACTGTTTTTT	.	.	TRBV7-9	18	TRBJ1-4
CASSEAAGTSGIYNEQFF	TGTGCCAGCAGTGAAGCCGCGGGGACTAGCGGGATATACAATGAGCAGTTCTTC	TRBD2	few	TRBV6-1	18	TRBJ2-1
CASSGRTLSEQYF	TGTGCCAGCAGTGGACGGACTTTAAGCGAGCAGTACTTC	.	.	TRBV11-2	13	TRBJ2-7
CASSLGSRGGWNTEAFF	TGTGCCAGCAGCTTAGGATCAAGGGGCGGATGGAACACTGAAGCTTTCTTT	.	.	TRBV7-8	17	TRBJ1-1
CASSQDVQGPLGEQFF	TGTGCCAGCAGCCAAGATGTCCAGGGGCCACTGGGTGAGCAGTTCTTC	.	.	TRBV4-2	16	TRBJ2-1
CASSHGQGARQPQHF	TGTGCCAGCAGCCACGGACAGGGGGCACGGCAGCCCCAGCATTTT	TRBD1	.	TRBV2	15	TRBJ1-5
CASSTGQGSSYNSPLHF	TGTGCCAGTAGTACCGGACAGGGAAGCTCCTATAATTCACCCCTCCACTTT	TRBD1	.	TRBV19	17	TRBJ1-6
CASSPLGGSDTQYF	TGTGCCAGTAGTCCCCTAGGAGGGTCAGATACGCAGTATTTT	.	.	TRBV19	14	TRBJ2-3
CASSYSRVHEQYF	TGTGCCAGCAGTTACTCCAGGGTCCACGAGCAGTACTTC	.	.	TRBV6-5	13	TRBJ2-7
CATHGGYQETQYF	TGTGCCACCCACGGAGGGTACCAAGAGACCCAGTACTTC	.	.	TRBV15	13	TRBJ2-5
CASSPWTSGSRSSYNEQFF	TGTGCCAGCAGCCCTTGGACTAGCGGGAGCCGAAGCTCCTACAATGAGCAGTTCTTC	TRBD2	.	TRBV7-9	19	TRBJ2-1
CASSIEGTFNEKLFF	TGTGCCAGTAGTATAGAAGGGACTTTTAATGAAAAACTGTTTTTT	.	.	TRBV19	15	TRBJ1-4
CASSVVSGGDTGELFF	TGTGCCAGCAGCGTAGTATCGGGGGGTGACACCGGGGAGCTGTTTTTT	TRBD2	.	TRBV9	16	TRBJ2-2
CASSQGFAGEETQYF	TGCGCCAGCAGCCAAGGGTTTGCGGGGGAAGAGACCCAGTACTTC	TRBD2	.	TRBV4-3	15	TRBJ2-5
CATSRGSGTGALNEQFF	TGTGCCACCAGCAGAGGCTCCGGGACAGGGGCCCTCAATGAGCAGTTCTTC	TRBD1	once	TRBV15	17	TRBJ2-1
CASSLGGSNQPQHF	TGTGCCAGCAGCTTGGGAGGGAGCAATCAGCCCCAGCATTTT	.	.	TRBV5-4	14	TRBJ1-5
CASSLVKNEQFF	TGTGCCAGCAGCTTAGTTAAAAATGAGCAGTTCTTC	.	.	TRBV7-9	12	TRBJ2-1
CASRGTAKNQPQHF	TGTGCCAGCAGAGGGACAGCCAAAAATCAGCCCCAGCATTTT	TRBD1	few	TRBV6-5	14	TRBJ1-5
CATSRPGTGGGYTF	TGTGCCACCAGCAGACCCGGGACAGGGGGAGGCTACACCTTC	TRBD1	once	TRBV15	14	TRBJ1-2
CASSAGTGGNQPQHF	TGTGCCAGTAGTGCCGGGACAGGGGGGAATCAGCCCCAGCATTTT	TRBD1	.	TRBV19	15	TRBJ1-5
CASRRPTGKDNEQFF	TGTGCCAGCAGGCGACCGACAGGGAAGGACAATGAGCAGTTCTTC	TRBD1	.	TRBV7-9	15	TRBJ2-1
CASSPLVQGRGNTIYF	TGTGCCAGCTCCCCCTTAGTGCAGGGGCGGGGAAACACCATATATTTT	.	.	TRBV18	16	TRBJ1-3
CASSQMLGGAWEQYF	TGCGCCAGCAGCCAAATGTTGGGGGGGGCTTGGGAGCAGTACTTC	.	.	TRBV4-1	15	TRBJ2-7
CASSQGSSEGDTQYF	TGCGCCAGCAGCCAAGGGTCTAGCGAGGGAGATACGCAGTATTTT	.	once	TRBV4-3	15	TRBJ2-3
CASSFGTSYEQYF	TGTGCCAGCAGTTTTGGGACAAGCTACGAGCAGTACTTC	.	.	TRBV12-3/TRBV12-4	13	TRBJ2-7
CASSIGFGLAGVHEQFF	TGTGCCAGTAGTATTGGTTTTGGGCTAGCGGGAGTACATGAGCAGTTCTTC	TRBD2	once	TRBV19	17	TRBJ2-1
CASSNSSQGNTIYF	TGCGCCAGCAGCAACAGTTCACAGGGGAACACCATATATTTT	TRBD1	.	TRBV5-1	14	TRBJ1-3
CSVEDRDYEQYF	TGCAGCGTTGAAGACAGGGACTACGAGCAGTACTTC	.	few	TRBV29-1	12	TRBJ2-7
CASLLGTGGAYGYTF	TGTGCCAGCCTTTTAGGGACAGGGGGCGCCTATGGCTACACCTTC	TRBD1	.	TRBV28	15	TRBJ1-2
CASSPNAPGPADTQYF	TGTGCCAGCTCACCAAACGCGCCCGGTCCGGCAGATACGCAGTATTTT	.	.	TRBV18	16	TRBJ2-3
CASRGTGGIYGYTF	TGTGCCTCTAGGGGGACAGGGGGAATCTATGGCTACACCTTC	TRBD1	.	TRBV19	14	TRBJ1-2
CASSIREGLLGQPQHF	TGTGCCAGTAGTATCCGAGAGGGCCTCTTGGGTCAGCCCCAGCATTTT	.	.	TRBV19	16	TRBJ1-5
CASSEWGTGEAFF	TGTGCCAGCAGTGAATGGGGGACAGGTGAAGCTTTCTTT	TRBD1	.	TRBV2	13	TRBJ1-1
CASSQELAGDTQYF	TGCGCCAGCAGCCAAGAATTAGCGGGAGATACGCAGTATTTT	TRBD2	once	TRBV4-1	14	TRBJ2-3